The clone carrying this TCR beta chain was seen a handful of times. Produced via immunoSEQ multiplex PCR; TCRdb's table is partial and in-frame only. The sample yields about 180,000 clones, around 91% seen once. The ends lost 0 bases at V and 6 bases at J; junction bases unmatched: 4. Germline values: CDR1 MNHEY, CDR2 SMNVEV (reference sequence). The CDR3 has 14 amino acids. These data originate in a study of control samples from healthy donors and cancer patients. Material: blood. The rearrangement joins TRBV27 to TRBJ1-2; 7 bases match TRBD1. This TCR was sampled from a woman between 45 and 65 years old in good health. The CDR3 DNA reads as TGTGCCAGCAGTTTATCGGGAGGGGGCGATGGCTACACCTTC. Residues: CASSLSGGGDGYTF.